This T cell receptor (beta chain) is from a study of cytomegalovirus exposure and HLA in healthy donors. Notes on the study in general: V- and J-gene trimming in TCR beta was tied to a missense DCLRE1C variant by an analysis performed later.

Details on this clone: The target antigen is unknown.

Primers included in the PCR were 60 Vbeta and 13 Jbeta primers. In the authors' methods: Roughly 80 million unique TCR beta chains, roughly 10 million shared, were counted in a later analysis. Method: immunoSEQ multiplex PCR; TCRdb's copy keeps in-frame clones and lacks some. From that table come the V and J calls and clone size; the DNA was used to work out D and trimming. The repertoire holds some 170,000 clones, with 81% as singletons. The CDR3 is 15 residues long. Per germline, CDR1 SGHAT and CDR2 FQDESV (reference sequence). V was pared by 5 bases and J by 2 bases, with 14 bases between. This sequence originates from a woman between 18 and 30 years old in good health and CMV-seropositive. The rearrangement joins TRBV11-1 to TRBJ2-3; a possible D gene is TRBD2 (5 bases). Sequencing was carried out using PBMCs. CDR3 region: CASSDRWGDTDTQYF. CDR3 DNA sequence: TGTGCCAGCAGCGACCGTTGGGGAGACACAGATACGCAGTATTTT.